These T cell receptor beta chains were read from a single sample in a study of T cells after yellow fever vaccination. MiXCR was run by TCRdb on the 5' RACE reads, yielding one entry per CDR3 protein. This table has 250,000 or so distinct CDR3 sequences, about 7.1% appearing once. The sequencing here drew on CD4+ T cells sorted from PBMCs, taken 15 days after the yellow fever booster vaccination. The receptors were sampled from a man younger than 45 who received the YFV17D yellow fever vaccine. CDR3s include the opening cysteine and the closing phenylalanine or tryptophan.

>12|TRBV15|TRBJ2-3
CATSRDRDTQYF
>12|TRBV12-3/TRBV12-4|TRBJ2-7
CASSFQGAQQYF
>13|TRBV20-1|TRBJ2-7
CSATGDRSYEQYF
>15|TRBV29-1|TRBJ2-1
CSVITSGSPYNEQFF
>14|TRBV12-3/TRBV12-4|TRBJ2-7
CASSFQDSPYEQYF
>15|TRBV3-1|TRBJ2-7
CASSQVGTSSYEQYF
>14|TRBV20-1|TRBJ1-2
CSARDNEGLGGYTF
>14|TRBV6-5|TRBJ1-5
CASSSHYSNQPQHF
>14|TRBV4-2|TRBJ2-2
CASSQEFYTGELFF
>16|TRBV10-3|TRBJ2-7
CAISDDLKGSIYEQYF
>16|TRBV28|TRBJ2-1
CASTSSPGQGAHEQFF
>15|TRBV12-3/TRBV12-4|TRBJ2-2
CASSSWTGGTGELFF
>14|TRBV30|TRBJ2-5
CAWKGRSRPETQYF
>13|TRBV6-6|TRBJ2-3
CAISPNPGDTQYF
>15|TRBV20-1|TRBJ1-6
CSAPRLLESDSPLHF
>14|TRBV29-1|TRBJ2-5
CSVVIQGVGETQYF
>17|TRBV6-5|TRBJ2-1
CASSFSGLAGGNHEQFF
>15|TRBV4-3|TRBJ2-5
CASSQDGLAQETQYF
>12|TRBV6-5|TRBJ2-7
CASGQGDHEQYF
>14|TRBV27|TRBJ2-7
CASSSSGAAYEQYF
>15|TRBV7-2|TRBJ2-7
CASSPPGQGVYEQYF
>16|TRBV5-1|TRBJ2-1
CASSLRSTSGSDEQFF
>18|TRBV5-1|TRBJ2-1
CASSLWSGTSGIRDEQFF
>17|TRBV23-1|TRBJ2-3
CAIPGGAGTSGTDTQYF
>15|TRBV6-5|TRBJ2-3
CASSSWGGGTDTQYF
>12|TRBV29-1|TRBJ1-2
CSVADLNYGYTF
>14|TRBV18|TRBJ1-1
CASSRSSQDTEAFF
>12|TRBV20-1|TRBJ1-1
CSARYGNTEAFF
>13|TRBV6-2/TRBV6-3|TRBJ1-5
CASRGHNNQPQHF
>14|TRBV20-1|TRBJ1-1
CSAAGLWGNTEAFF
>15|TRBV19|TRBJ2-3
CASLARGRASDTQYF
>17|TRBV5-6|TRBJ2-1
CASTTTSGRALSNEQFF
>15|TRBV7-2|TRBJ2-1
CASSLGLAPDNEQFF
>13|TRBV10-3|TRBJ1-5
CAIKDRDGQPQHF
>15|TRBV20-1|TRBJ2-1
CSARNSGRENNEQFF
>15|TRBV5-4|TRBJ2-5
CASRPWTGVAETQYF
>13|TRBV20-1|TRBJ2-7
CSASVSINYEQYF
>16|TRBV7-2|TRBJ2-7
CASSLGWRAGAYEQYF
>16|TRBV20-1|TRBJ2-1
CSASGLLAGVGNEQFF
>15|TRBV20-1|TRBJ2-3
CSASPGLDTTDTQYF
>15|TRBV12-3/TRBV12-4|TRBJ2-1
CASSLATSGRTEQFF
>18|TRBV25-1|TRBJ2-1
CASSNTGTGGAAYNEQFF
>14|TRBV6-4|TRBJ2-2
CASSQGARTGELFF
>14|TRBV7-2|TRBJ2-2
CASRQDSQGGELFF
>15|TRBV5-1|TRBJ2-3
CASSPGEIATDTQYF
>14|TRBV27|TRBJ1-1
CASSLARADTEAFF
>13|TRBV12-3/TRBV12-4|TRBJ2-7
CASTSSGSYEQYF
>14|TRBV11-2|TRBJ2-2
CASSFARTTGELFF
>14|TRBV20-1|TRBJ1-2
CSAIQTHANYGYTF
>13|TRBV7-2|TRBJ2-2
CASSLVETGELFF
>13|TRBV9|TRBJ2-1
CASSVGSFNEQFF
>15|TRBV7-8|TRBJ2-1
CASSYGMGLHNEQFF
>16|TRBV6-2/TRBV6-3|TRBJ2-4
CASNTWNLQGRNIQYF
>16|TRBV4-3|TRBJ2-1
CASSPFVGNSYNEQFF
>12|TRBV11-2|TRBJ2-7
CASTPTGYEQYF
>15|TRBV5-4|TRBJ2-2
CASSFARPNTGELFF
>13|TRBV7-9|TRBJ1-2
CASSLAGGIVYTF
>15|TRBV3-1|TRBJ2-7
CASSPTSVRTYEQYF
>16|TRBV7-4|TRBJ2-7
CASSLDRGRPSYEQYF